This T cell receptor beta chain was sequenced for a study of shared clonotypes between healthy human individuals. The CDR3 sequence is 19 residues long. J lost 1 base, V lost 2 bases, and 16 bases had no gene match. Generated by immunoSEQ multiplex PCR, the TCRdb table keeps only in-frame clones and is missing some. The sample lists about 1.1 million clones; approximately 80% were seen once. Input material: memory CD4+ T cells from PBMCs. Described subset: CD45RA-negative fraction. V usage is TRBV23-1 and J usage is TRBJ1-2; TRBD1 matches at 7 bases. TRBV23-1 is treated as an ORF (open reading frame) with a function not yet certain. This receptor was obtained from a man younger than 35 in good health. Some clones in this sample may be carry-over from other donors' samples. CDR3 sequence (DNA): TGCGCCAGCAGTCAACTAAATATGCCCAGGACAGGACATAACTATGGCTACACCTTC. Protein product: CASSQLNMPRTGHNYGYTF.